This T cell receptor beta chain was identified during a study of human T cells and chemical hapten exposure. Findings and caveats of the study: TCRs exceeding a frequency of 1 in 1000 stayed unchanged under DPC sensitization.

The library tagged individual cDNA molecules with unique molecular identifiers. MiXCR was run by TCRdb on the RACE reads, yielding one entry per CDR3 protein. Among 360,000 or so distinct CDR3 sequences listed, roughly 6% were seen once. This clonotype was seen at least ten times. Antigen specificity is unknown. The CDR3 is made up of 11 amino acids. Germline V gene data show CDR1 as SQVTM and CDR2 as ANQGSEA. V lost 3 bases and J 6 bases, leaving 8 bases between the germline ends. Time point here: patch test 2, 6 weeks after DPC sensitization. Documented treatment: therapeutic diphenylcyclopropenone sensitization with weekly scalp DPC.

Sequenced material: whole blood, taken in connection with sensitization to the hapten diphenylcyclopropenone (DPC). The chain couples TRBV29-1 to TRBJ1-2, with D perhaps TRBD1 (6 bases). The clonotype comes from a young woman with alopecia areata. Some clones in this sample may be carry-over from other donors' samples. The CDR3 bases are TGCAGCGTTGAGACAGGTGATGGCTACACCTTC. This encodes CSVETGDGYTF.